One and the same sample provided the 9 T cell receptor beta chains below, sequenced in a study of blood T cell repertoires in COVID-19 (dated by TCRdb to 2018 to 2021). The method was the immunoSEQ multiplex PCR assay. Sourced from immuneACCESS, this table was stored by TCRdb with only in-frame sequences that have V and J called. A share of the clones is absent; for the studies checked, an unresolved V gene accounts for under half, and the remainder has no known explanation. For this sample the table gives roughly 100,000 clones, of which around nine tenths were detected only once. The ten largest clonotypes hold roughly 18% of the sample. Sequencing was done on a sample of peripheral blood. The receptors originated from a woman aged 80 or older in a cohort sampled during active COVID-19.

CDR3 in DNA: TGTGCCAGCAGCAAAGAGACTAGTGGGGAGACCCAGTACTTC. Its protein product is CASSKETSGETQYF. This chain uses TRBV21-1 with TRBJ2-5; TRBD2, the table's D call, lacks a check against the DNA. TRBV21-1 is listed as a pseudogene. The CDR3 length is 14 residues.

The chain couples TRBV6-6 to TRBJ2-7; 9 bases are a match to TRBD1. The V gene's germline CDR1 is MNHNY and CDR2 SVGAGI (reference sequence). This CDR3 is 15 amino acids long. J was trimmed by 2 bases and V by 2 bases; bases with no gene match: 4. The CDR3 DNA sequence: TGTGCCAGCAGTTACCGGGACAGGGCACCCTACGAGCAGTACTTC. It translates to CASSYRDRAPYEQYF.

This rearrangement joins TRBV4-2 to TRBJ2-7, with 9 positions matching TRBD2. Germline CDR1 and CDR2: LGHNA and YNFKEQ. Unmatched junction bases numbered 3, after V lost 1 base and J lost 2 bases. The CDR3 extends over 15 amino acids. The chain's CDR3 is CASSQGRGGPYEQYF. In DNA, the CDR3 is TGTGCCAGCAGCCAAGGGCGGGGGGGGCCCTACGAGCAGTACTTC.

This chain connects TRBV28 to TRBJ2-7; tentative D call: TRBD1 (5 bases). This CDR3 has 14 amino acids. V shed 3 bases and J shed 2 bases, with 11 bases lying between them. Germline assignment: CDR1 MDHEN and CDR2 SYDVKM. In nucleotides, the CDR3 is TGTGCCAGCAGTTTCGACGGCAGGGCCTACGAGCAGTACTTC. Residues: CASSFDGRAYEQYF.

The chain recombines TRBV10-1 with TRBJ2-3; weak D call: TRBD2 (7 bases). There are 15 residues in the CDR3. The germline V gene encodes CDR1 WNHNN and CDR2 SYGVQD (reference sequence). V was shortened by 4 bases and J by 4 bases, with 15 bases between the two germline ends. For the CDR3, the DNA is TGCGCCAGCAGTGTCTCGGGGGGCAGGGCAGATACGCAGTATTTT. This gives the protein CASSVSGGRADTQYF.

J is TRBJ2-5 and V is TRBV24-1; 9 nucleotides agree with TRBD1. Germline V lookup: CDR1 KGHDR, CDR2 SFDVKD. The CDR3 extends over 16 amino acids. Germline trimming cut 2 bases from V and 5 bases from J; bases unmatched to any gene: 8. The CDR3 spells CATSDSGTGIIETQYF. CDR3 nucleotide sequence: TGTGCCACCAGTGATTCCGGGACAGGGATCATCGAGACCCAGTACTTC.

This rearrangement joins TRBV24-1 to TRBJ1-6; TRBD1 matches at 11 bases. CDR3 length: 18 amino acids. In germline, CDR1 is KGHDR, CDR2 SFDVKD. With V trimmed by 0 bases and J by 7 bases, 7 bases remained unmatched. CDR3 sequence reads: CATSDLTGQGVGNSPLHF. CDR3 DNA sequence: TGTGCCACCAGTGATTTGACGGGACAGGGGGTTGGCAATTCACCCCTCCACTTT.

This rearrangement joins TRBV23-1 to TRBJ2-5; 7 nucleotides line up with TRBD2. TRBV23-1 is assigned to the ORF class and has an uncertain function. This CDR3 has 15 residues. With V trimmed by 4 bases and J by 3 bases, 8 bases remained unmatched. The DNA for the CDR3 is TGCGCCAGCAGTCCAACCGTGGGGGGGGAAGAGACCCAGTACTTC. Translating it yields CASSPTVGGEETQYF.

The V gene is TRBV24-1, the J gene TRBJ1-5; tentative D call: TRBD1 (6 bases). Germline CDR1 reads KGHDR; CDR2 reads SFDVKD. Trimming pared 10 bases from V and 2 bases from J, leaving 11 bases between. The CDR3 loop spans 13 amino acids. The CDR3 loop reads CATATGGNQPQHF. The CDR3 DNA sequence: TGTGCCACAGCGACAGGCGGCAATCAGCCCCAGCATTTT.